The source of this T cell receptor (beta chain) is a study of T-cell reconstitution after alpha-beta-depleted transplantation in children. Study-wide points: The origin of high day-60 TCRbeta diversity in some patients lay in surviving recipient T cells and thymic progenitors.

In its sample, this clonotype was seen a few times. Its antigen remains unknown. The CDR3 totals 16 residues. Germline CDR1 and CDR2: LNHNV and YYDKDF (reference sequence). The ends lost 1 base at V and 1 base at J; junction bases unmatched: 4. Unique molecular identifiers were built into the TCRbeta library. TCRdb re-called the PCR reads through MiXCR, storing one row per CDR3 protein. Here the sample spans 250,000 to 400,000 distinct CDR3 sequences, approximately 23% being singletons. The sequence was obtained from a male patient aged 10 to 17 who had a stem cell transplant for acute lymphoblastic leukemia, so the T cells may come from the graft donor. Material: PBMCs, mostly from graft donor cells, obtained 180 days after TCRalphabeta/CD19-depleted stem cell transplant. This rearrangement joins TRBV15 to TRBJ2-5; TRBD1 agrees at 9 bases. As DNA, the CDR3 is TGTGCCACCAGCAGAGTAGGGACAGGGCTCCAAGAGACCCAGTACTTC. This codes for CATSRVGTGLQETQYF.